Listed below are T cell receptor beta chains from one sample, sequenced in a study of shared T cell receptors in the human thymus. The method was immunoSEQ multiplex PCR; TCRdb's version includes in-frame clones alone and lacks a portion of them. The sample yields about 730,000 clones, approximately 83% seen once. These data were also reused for a study on human thymus T cells.

The sequenced sample consisted of thymocytes. The receptors originated from a girl under three years old with a congenital heart defect. CDR3s include the opening cysteine and the closing phenylalanine or tryptophan. A D gene is named only where the DNA matches it firmly. Rows give clone size only sometimes, using once, few, many, or a class for an expanded clone.

j_call v_call clone_size d_call cdr3_nt cdr3_aa
TRBJ2-3 TRBV4-3 . . TGCGCCAGCAGCCAAGAGCCGGGGGAGCGGGCAGATACGCAGTATTTT CASSQEPGERADTQYF
TRBJ1-1 TRBV2 . TRBD1 TGTGCCAGCGAGGAGGACAGGGAGGATGGGCTTGGAGCTTTCTTT CASEEDREDGLGAFF
TRBJ2-7 TRBV5-1 . . TGCGCCAGCAGCTTGGCCTTCCGGGGAGAGGACTACGAGCAGTACTTC CASSLAFRGEDYEQYF
TRBJ1-1 TRBV28 . . TGTGCCAGCAGTCCAAGATTGGAGAATGAAGCTTTCTTT CASSPRLENEAFF
TRBJ2-5 TRBV6-1 once TRBD2 TGTGCCAGCAGTGAAGTACCGGGACTAGCGGGGGCCGAGACCCAGTACTTC CASSEVPGLAGAETQYF
TRBJ1-1 TRBV7-6 few . TGTGCCAGCAGCTCCGAGGAATTTCAACCCAACACTGAAGCTTTCTTT CASSSEEFQPNTEAFF
TRBJ1-2 TRBV13 few TRBD1 TGTGCCAGCAGCGACAAGATACAGGGGGGTTACTATGGCTACACCTTC CASSDKIQGGYYGYTF
TRBJ1-2 TRBV7-9 . . TGTGCCAGCAGCCGTGGACACAAACCTAACTATGGCTACACCTTC CASSRGHKPNYGYTF
TRBJ1-4 TRBV14 . . TGTGCCAGCAGCCTAGGGGCTCCTCCGTTTGGCGGAAAACTGTTTTTT CASSLGAPPFGGKLFF
TRBJ1-3 TRBV6-1 . . TGTGCCAGCAGGCGGTCCAGAGGAGGAAACACCATATATTTT CASRRSRGGNTIYF
TRBJ2-7 TRBV7-9 . . TGTGCCAGCAGCCCAAGACCGGGACAACAAACCCGAGGGGTATACGAGCAGTACTTC CASSPRPGQQTRGVYEQYF
TRBJ1-1 TRBV5-1 . . TGCGCCAGCAGCTTGGCGGGTAGTGAAGCTTTCTTT CASSLAGSEAFF
TRBJ2-5 TRBV28 . TRBD1 TGTGCCAGCAGTCAGACACCCCACCAACAGGGGATTCAAGAGACCCAGTACTTC CASSQTPHQQGIQETQYF
TRBJ1-6 TRBV7-7 . TRBD1 TGTGCTAGCAGCTTAAGGGGGACAGCGGATTCACCCCTCCACTTT CASSLRGTADSPLHF
TRBJ2-7 TRBV28 . TRBD1 TGTGCCAGCAGTTTGGCCGACAGGGGGGGAGGGCAGTACTTC CASSLADRGGGQYF
TRBJ1-1 TRBV4-1 once . TGCGCCAGCAGCCTAAGCAACGGACTGGCTGGAACTGAAGCTTTCTTT CASSLSNGLAGTEAFF
TRBJ1-3 TRBV6-6 . . TGTGCCAGCAGTTATTGGGACTACTCTGGAAACACCATATATTTT CASSYWDYSGNTIYF
TRBJ2-3 TRBV5-1 once . TGCGCCAGCAGTAAAGGGGGAAATACGCAGTATTTT CASSKGGNTQYF
TRBJ2-7 TRBV5-1 . TRBD1 TGCGCCAGCAGCTTTCGACAGGGAAGCTCCTACGAGCAGTACTTC CASSFRQGSSYEQYF
TRBJ1-4 TRBV5-5 few . TGTGCCAGCAGCTCCAACGTGTTTCGCGGTGGAAGAACTAATGAAAAACTGTTTTTT CASSSNVFRGGRTNEKLFF
TRBJ2-5 TRBV5-4 . . TGTGCCAGCAGCTTGGAGTTTGGGGGGGCGGTCCAAGAGACCCAGTACTTC CASSLEFGGAVQETQYF
TRBJ2-5 TRBV7-6 few . TGTGCCAGCAGCTTTCGAAATACAGGAGCCCCCAGGGGGACCCAGTACTTC CASSFRNTGAPRGTQYF